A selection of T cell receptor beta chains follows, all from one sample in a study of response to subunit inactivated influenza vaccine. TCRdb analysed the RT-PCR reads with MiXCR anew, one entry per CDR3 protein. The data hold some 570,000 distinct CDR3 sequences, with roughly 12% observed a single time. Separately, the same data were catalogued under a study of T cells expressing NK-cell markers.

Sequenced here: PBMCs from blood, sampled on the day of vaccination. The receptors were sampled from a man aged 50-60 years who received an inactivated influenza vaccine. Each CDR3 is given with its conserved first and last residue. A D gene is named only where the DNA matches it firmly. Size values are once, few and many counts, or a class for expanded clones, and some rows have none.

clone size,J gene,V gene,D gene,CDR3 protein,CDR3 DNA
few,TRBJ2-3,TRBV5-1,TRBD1,CASRQQGDQYF,TGCGCCAGCAGACAACAGGGGGACCAGTATTTT
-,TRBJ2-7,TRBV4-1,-,CASSQDRTLQGEQYF,TGCGCCAGCAGCCAAGATCGGACACTGCAAGGTGAGCAGTACTTC
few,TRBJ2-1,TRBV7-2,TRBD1,CASSPQTGVVGLNEQFF,TGTGCCAGCAGCCCTCAGACAGGGGTAGTAGGTTTGAATGAGCAGTTCTTC
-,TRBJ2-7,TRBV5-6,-,CASRQTTGQPSYEQYF,TGTGCCAGCAGACAAACAACTGGACAGCCCTCCTACGAGCAGTACTTC
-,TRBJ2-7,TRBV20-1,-,CSAGPGTASYEQYF,TGCAGTGCTGGTCCCGGGACTGCTTCCTACGAGCAGTACTTC
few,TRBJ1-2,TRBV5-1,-,CASSLDGAAYGYTF,TGCGCCAGCAGCTTGGACGGAGCCGCCTATGGCTACACCTTC
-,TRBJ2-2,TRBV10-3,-,CAISDTGSGTGELFF,TGTGCCATCAGTGATACCGGCTCGGGCACCGGGGAGCTGTTTTTT
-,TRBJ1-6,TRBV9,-,CASSAVVGQSSPLHF,TGTGCCAGCAGCGCGGTCGTAGGACAGTCCTCACCCCTCCACTTT
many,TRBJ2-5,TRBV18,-,CASSPFNQETQYF,TGTGCCAGCTCACCATTTAACCAAGAGACCCAGTACTTC
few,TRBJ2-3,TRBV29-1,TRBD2,CSVGLAADTQYF,TGCAGCGTTGGACTAGCGGCGGATACGCAGTATTTT
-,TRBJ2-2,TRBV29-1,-,CSVDRGHTGELFF,TGCAGCGTTGACAGGGGACACACCGGGGAGCTGTTTTTT